Shown below are 25 T cell receptor beta chains from a single sample sequenced in a study of CD8+CD57+ T cells in acquired aplastic anemia. Patients included in sequencing had previously demonstrated CD8+CD57+ cell expansion by flow cytometry. CDR3 and TCR beta VDJ profiling relied on a genomic DNA template. TCRdb passed the reads through MiXCR, listing each CDR3 protein once. Of roughly 170,000 distinct CDR3 sequences in the sample, around 50% were seen once. The sample comprised sorted CD4+, CD8+, or CD8+CD57+ T cells (not recorded which) from PBMCs. All receptors derive from a human donor with aplastic anemia.

Note on this clonotype: A much larger clone lies one base from this, so it may be a read error. The chain carries TRBV5-1 and TRBJ2-7; 9 nucleotides agree with TRBD1. The CDR3 has 17 residues. Germline V CDR1 and CDR2: SGHRS, YFSETQ. The trim removed 4 bases at V and 7 bases at J, leaving 18 bases unmatched. CDR3 sequence: CASSPGHSGQGLGEQYF. As DNA, the CDR3 is TGCGCCAGCAGCCCGGGACATTCGGGACAGGGCTTGGGTGAGCAGTACTTC. The full variable domain, with the rest looked up from reference TRBV5-1 and TRBJ2-7, is KAGVTQTPRYLIKTRGQQVTLSCSPISGHRSVSWYQQTPGQGLQFLFEYFSETQRNKGNFPGRFSGRQFSNSRSEMNVSTLELGDSALYLCASSPGHSGQGLGEQYFGPGTRLTVT.

This clonotype has at least ten counts. The V gene is TRBV18, the J gene TRBJ2-3; D is unresolved. V shed 4 bases and J shed 5 bases, with 4 bases lying between them. The CDR3 is 11 residues long. Germline CDR1 KGHSH, CDR2 LQKENI. This CDR3 reads CASSLEDTQYF. CDR3 DNA sequence: TGTGCCAGCTCACTTGAAGATACGCAGTATTTT.

This clonotype was found a few times. The chain couples TRBV5-4 to TRBJ1-1; perhaps TRBD1 as D (6 bases). Germline CDR1 is SGHNT and CDR2 is YYREEE (reference sequence). The CDR3 consists of 14 residues. The ends were cut back, 5 bases at V and 6 bases at J, with 17 bases in the middle. The CDR3 coding sequence is TGTGCCAGCAGAGGGGGAGGGCGTAACGCTGAAGCTTTCTTT. Its protein product is CASRGGGRNAEAFF.

The chain couples TRBV20-1 to TRBJ1-1; D not certain. The germline gives CDR1 DFQATT, CDR2 SNEGSKA (reference sequence). Trimming stripped 6 bases from V and 0 bases from J, with 8 bases between. The CDR3 spans 12 residues. The CDR3 DNA sequence: TGCAGTGCCGGGCTGATGAACACTGAAGCTTTCTTT. Its protein is CSAGLMNTEAFF.

The chain links TRBV7-3 to TRBJ2-5; TRBD2 matches at 9 bases. This CDR3 is built from 14 residues. In germline, CDR1 is SGHTA, CDR2 FQGTGA. V lost 5 bases to trimming and J lost 5 bases; unmatched junction nucleotides: 6. CDR3 protein: CASSRLAVGETQYF. The CDR3 bases are TGTGCCAGCAGCAGACTAGCGGTCGGTGAGACCCAGTACTTC.

This clonotype was observed at least ten times. The chain joins TRBV6-2 or TRBV6-3 to TRBJ2-1, with D perhaps TRBD2 (6 bases). Germline V lookup: CDR1 MNHEY, CDR2 SVGEGT. CDR3 length: 17 amino acids. The ends were cut back, 2 bases at V and 7 bases at J, with 21 bases in the middle. The CDR3 loop reads CASSYPRDFPGANEQFF. The DNA for the CDR3 is TGTGCCAGCAGTTACCCTCGGGACTTCCCGGGCGCGAATGAGCAGTTCTTC.

Comments on this clonotype: A much larger clone lies one base from this, so it may be a read error. V is TRBV6-1 and J is TRBJ2-7, with 9 bases identical to TRBD2. The CDR3 spans 19 residues. CDR1 and CDR2 (germline): MNHNS, SASEGT. Here the CDR3 reads CARSAGGGGSWSEAGEQYF. CDR3 bases: TGTGCCCGCAGTGCCGGCGGGGGGGGCTCTTGGAGTGAAGCGGGCGAGCAGTACTTC.

As for this clonotype: Germline is not matched at one junction end, which may reflect a read error. This rearrangement joins TRBV7-9 to TRBJ2-5; a weak D match, TRBD2 (5 bases). From germline, CDR1 is SEHNR and CDR2 FQNEAQ (reference sequence). The CDR3 extends over 10 amino acids. The DNA of the CDR3 is TGTGCTCACAGCCTGGAGGCCCAGGACTTC. This translates into CAHSLEAQDF.

This clonotype was counted ten times or more. V and J are TRBV14 and TRBJ1-1; D unresolved. Germline V gene lookup returns CDR1 SGHDN and CDR2 FVKESK. Deletions cut 3 bases from V and 4 bases from J, with 6 bases between. The CDR3 runs to 12 residues. CDR3 sequence reads: CASSHSGTEAFF. In DNA form, the CDR3 reads TGTGCCAGCAGCCACTCGGGCACTGAAGCTTTCTTT.

The V call is TRBV4-1, the J call TRBJ1-5; D gene ambiguous. The V end was cut by 4 bases, the J end by 1 base, with 8 bases between. Germline V gene lookup returns CDR1 MGHRA and CDR2 YSYEKL. The CDR3 consists of 14 residues. The CDR3 loop reads CASSPMASNQPQHF. The CDR3 nucleotides are TGCGCCAGCAGCCCAATGGCGAGCAATCAGCCCCAGCATTTT.

This clonotype came up once. It is likely a read error, because the conserved phenylalanine at the end of the CDR3 is missing. The rearrangement links TRBV14 to TRBJ1-1; 9 bases agree with TRBD1. The germline V gene has CDR1 SGHDN and CDR2 FVKESK. The J segment lost 7 bases and the V segment lost 0 bases, leaving 12 bases of the junction unmatched. The CDR3 sequence is 17 residues long. The CDR3 is CASSQDPVGTGRDEAFL. In DNA form, the CDR3 reads TGTGCCAGCAGCCAAGACCCGGTAGGGACAGGGAGAGATGAAGCTTTCCTT.

This clonotype was recorded once. The rearrangement links TRBV7-7 to TRBJ2-2; a weak D match, TRBD2 (6 bases). CDR3 length equals 15 residues. Trimming left V 3 bases short and J 0 bases short, with 8 bases between. Germline V gives CDR1 SSHAT, CDR2 FNYEAQ (reference sequence). In DNA, the CDR3 is TGTGCCAGCAGCTTCTCGGGGGCGAACACCGGGGAGCTGTTTTTT. This sequence encodes CASSFSGANTGELFF.

This chain links TRBV30 with TRBJ1-2, with D hard to call. The V gene lost 5 bases and the J gene lost 0 bases, with 10 bases spanning the gap. CDR1 is GTSNPN and CDR2 is SVGIG in the germline V gene (reference sequence). The CDR3 contains 13 residues. CDR3 protein: CAWGTGANYGYTF. As DNA, the CDR3 is TGTGCCTGGGGCACCGGAGCTAACTATGGCTACACCTTC.

CDR3 region: CASRVAGRSEQYF. CDR3 bases: TGTGCCAGCAGGGTAGCGGGACGGTCCGAGCAGTACTTC. The V call is TRBV6-1, the J call TRBJ2-1; 8 positions agree with TRBD2. Matching the DNA end better, TRBJ2-7 makes the J call doubtful. Germline V CDR1 and CDR2: MNHNS, SASEGT. This CDR3 spans 13 amino acids.

The gene calls are TRBV19 and TRBJ2-3; 8 bases map to TRBD1. V shed 5 bases and J 1 base; nucleotides not matched to a gene: 2. CDR1 is LNHDA, CDR2 SQIVND, per germline (reference sequence). The CDR3 is 14 residues long. The CDR3 reads CASSQGAGTDTQYF. CDR3 nucleotide sequence: TGTGCCAGTAGTCAGGGGGCTGGCACAGATACGCAGTATTTT.

V is TRBV2 and J is TRBJ2-7; D not resolved. Per the germline V gene, CDR1 is SNHLY and CDR2 is FYNNEI. This CDR3 comprises 14 residues. Trimming cost V 7 bases and J 6 bases, with 19 bases left between them. This CDR3 is CASTRMITTPEQYF. For the CDR3, the DNA is TGTGCCAGCACTCGAATGATTACTACTCCCGAGCAGTACTTC.

The chain recombines TRBV7-9 with TRBJ1-1; D might be TRBD1 (5 bases). Germline assignment: CDR1 SEHNR and CDR2 FQNEAQ (reference sequence). The CDR3 covers 12 residues. V lost 1 base, J lost 6 bases, and 6 bases lay in between. The CDR3 spells CASSLVRAEAFF. The CDR3, as DNA: TGTGCCAGCAGCTTAGTCAGGGCTGAAGCTTTCTTT.

V usage is TRBV6-1 and J usage is TRBJ2-2, with D maybe TRBD1 (5 bases). V was shortened by 0 bases and J by 0 bases, with 11 bases between the two germline ends. Germline CDR1 is MNHNS and CDR2 is SASEGT. This CDR3 spans 17 amino acids. The CDR3 bases are TGTGCCAGCAGTGAAGCGCAAAGGACACCGAACACCGGGGAGCTGTTTTTT. It specifies CASSEAQRTPNTGELFF.

The sample holds many counts of this clonotype. This chain uses TRBV7-8 with TRBJ1-3; no clear D. The CDR3 sequence is 13 residues long. Per germline, CDR1 SGHVS and CDR2 FQNEAQ. V lost 0 bases to trimming and J lost 4 bases, with 4 bases between them. The CDR3 DNA sequence: TGTGCCAGCAGCTTAGCGTCAGGAAACACCATATATTTT. Its translation is CASSLASGNTIYF.

The chain joins TRBV2 to TRBJ1-5; 7 nucleotides match TRBD1. CDR1 and CDR2 (germline): SNHLY, FYNNEI. Unmatched junction bases numbered 8, after V lost 0 bases and J lost 9 bases. CDR3 size: 15 residues. The CDR3 spells CASSEASQGSSPQHF. For the CDR3, the DNA is TGTGCCAGCAGTGAAGCATCACAGGGGTCATCGCCCCAGCATTTT. Variable domain in full (rest from reference TRBV2 and TRBJ1-5): EPEVTQTPSHQVTQMGQEVILRCVPISNHLYFYWYRQILGQKVEFLVSFYNNEISEKSEIFDDQFSVERPDGSNFTLKIRSTKLEDSAMYFCASSEASQGSSPQHFGDGTRLSIL.

This clonotype has a count of ten or more. The V and J genes are TRBV4-1 and TRBJ2-3; 10 positions agree with TRBD1. Germline V gene data show CDR1 as MGHRA and CDR2 as YSYEKL. CDR3 size: 14 residues. V was clipped by 6 bases and J by 3 bases; unmatched bases: 3. The CDR3 reads CASSDRGLTDTQYF. In DNA, the CDR3 is TGCGCCAGCAGTGACAGGGGGCTGACAGATACGCAGTATTTT.

This clonotype showed up just a few times. This rearrangement joins TRBV7-9 to TRBJ1-6; D gene uncertain. The CDR3 contains 13 residues. The V gene lost 5 bases and the J gene lost 7 bases, with 9 bases spanning the gap. CDR1 and CDR2 from the germline V gene are SEHNR and FQNEAQ (reference sequence). CDR3 amino acids: CASSRQPNSPLHF. CDR3 DNA sequence: TGTGCCAGCAGCCGGCAGCCAAATTCACCCCTCCACTTT.

The genes are TRBV4-2 and TRBJ1-3, with a weak D call TRBD1 (5 bases). The V gene's germline CDR1 is LGHNA and CDR2 YNFKEQ. The CDR3 totals 15 residues. Trimming took 0 bases from V and 8 from J, leaving 14 bases between them. As DNA, the CDR3 is TGTGCCAGCAGCCAAGAGGGACGGTCCGGAGACACCATATATTTT. Residues: CASSQEGRSGDTIYF.

The rearrangement links TRBV7-3 to TRBJ1-1; no clear D gene. Trimming removed 0 bases at V and 1 base at J, with 9 bases between. Germline V gene data show CDR1 as SGHTA and CDR2 as FQGTGA. This CDR3 comprises 15 residues. The CDR3 coding sequence is TGTGCCAGCAGCTTAACGGCAGGTTGGAACACTGAAGCTTTCTTT. Its translation is CASSLTAGWNTEAFF.

The table lists this clonotype with a few counts. DNA for the CDR3: TGTGCCACCAGCCCAGGACCTTTCTATGGCTACACCTTC. This translates into CATSPGPFYGYTF. V is TRBV24-1 and J is TRBJ1-2; D unresolved. V lost 7 bases to trimming and J lost 4 bases, with 12 bases between them. Per germline, CDR1 KGHDR and CDR2 SFDVKD. CDR3 length equals 13 residues.